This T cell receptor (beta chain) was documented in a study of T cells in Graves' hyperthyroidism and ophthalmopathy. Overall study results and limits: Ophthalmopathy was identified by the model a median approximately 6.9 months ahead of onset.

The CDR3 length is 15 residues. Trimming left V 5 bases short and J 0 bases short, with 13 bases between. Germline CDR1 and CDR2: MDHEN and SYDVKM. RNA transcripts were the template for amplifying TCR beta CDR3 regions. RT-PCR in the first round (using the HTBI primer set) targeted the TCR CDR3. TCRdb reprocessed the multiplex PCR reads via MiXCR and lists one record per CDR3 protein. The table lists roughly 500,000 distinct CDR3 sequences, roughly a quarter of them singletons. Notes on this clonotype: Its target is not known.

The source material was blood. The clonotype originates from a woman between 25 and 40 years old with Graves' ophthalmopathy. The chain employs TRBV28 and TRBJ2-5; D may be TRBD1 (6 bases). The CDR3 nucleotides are TGTGCCAGCAGTAGGTACGGGACAAACCAAGAGACCCAGTACTTC. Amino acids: CASSRYGTNQETQYF.